This T cell receptor beta chain originates from a study of shared clonotypes between healthy human individuals. About the research overall: A donor's plate count was three for CD4 naive and three for CD4 memory; CD8 naive had two and CD8 memory one. Study-wide points: It was anticipated that sequencing depth would influence how many clonotypes donors shared. Against clonotypes common to all four donors, non-shared ones had lower generation probabilities.

CDR1 is SGHAT and CDR2 is FQNNGV in the germline V gene. The V gene end was trimmed by 5 bases and the J gene end by 4 bases; junction bases not matched to a gene: 16. This CDR3 is built from 17 residues. Naive-designated CD8 cells lacked CD45RO, were positively enriched for CCR7, and omitted terminally differentiated effector memory CD45RA+ cells. This clone showed up just once. Antigen unknown. At the deep level, the assay was run. Generated by immunoSEQ multiplex PCR, the TCRdb table keeps only in-frame clones and is missing some. This table holds roughly 810,000 clones, about 97% found once. This receptor was identified in a man younger than 45 in good health. Sequenced sample: naive CD8+ T cells sorted from blood. This chain links TRBV11-2 with TRBJ2-7; 8 bases match TRBD1. The CDR3: CASSEATGVYNPYEQYF. CDR3 coding DNA: TGTGCCAGCAGCGAAGCGACAGGGGTCTATAACCCTTACGAGCAGTACTTC.